The 31 T cell receptor beta chains below all came from one sample that was sequenced in a study of early T cells in non-severe SARS-CoV-2 infection. MiXCR, applied by TCRdb to the 5' RACE reads, yields one record per CDR3 protein. This sample yields roughly 58,000 distinct CDR3 sequences, of which about 12% are seen a single time; 1.3% to 1.5% belongs to the top ten. The sequencing input was whole blood. The source of these receptors is an adult who was a healthcare worker with PCR-confirmed SARS-CoV-2 infection or an uninfected control (not recorded which).

The table lists this clonotype with a few counts. CDR3: CASRQAGTDTQYF. CDR3 nucleotides: TGCGCCAGCAGGCAAGCGGGCACAGATACGCAGTATTTT. The chain employs TRBV10-2 and TRBJ2-3; possible D gene TRBD2, 5 bases. CDR1 is WSHSY, CDR2 SAAADI, per germline. The CDR3 totals 13 residues. V lost 6 bases and J 1 base, leaving 8 bases between the germline ends.

The chain is built from TRBV21-1 and TRBJ1-6. TRBV21-1 is a known pseudogene. CDR3 length equals 15 residues. CDR3 DNA sequence: TGTGCCAGCAATCCAAAGGAAGGGGCCCTAGAACCCCTCCACTTT. Translation gives CASNPKEGALEPLHF.

As concerns this clonotype: The junction departs from germline at one end; a sequencing error may be responsible. The rearrangement joins TRBV28 to TRBJ1-6; D may be TRBD1 (6 bases). The CDR3 is 16 amino acids. Germline V gene lookup returns CDR1 MDHEN and CDR2 SYDVKM. The DNA for the CDR3 is TGTGCCAGCAGCCTCTTGCGGGGGCGGGATAATTCACCCCTCCATTTT. It codes for CASSLLRGRDNSPLHF.

This clonotype was counted at least ten times. In DNA, the CDR3 is TGTGCCAGCAGCCAAGAGGCGGGACAGACCCATCAGCCCCAGCATTTT. As protein: CASSQEAGQTHQPQHF. The chain recombines TRBV4-2 with TRBJ1-5; 7 bases are a match to TRBD1. Germline values: CDR1 LGHNA, CDR2 YNFKEQ. This CDR3 comprises 16 residues. Losses at the gene ends were 0 bases for V and 5 bases for J; bases not matched to a gene: 7.

This clonotype came up many times. The rearrangement links TRBV2 to TRBJ2-5; D unresolved. V lost 3 bases to trimming and J lost 0 bases, with 5 bases between them. This CDR3 spans 13 amino acids. Per the germline V gene, CDR1 is SNHLY and CDR2 is FYNNEI. Here the CDR3 reads CASSDPDQETQYF. The DNA for the CDR3 is TGTGCCAGCAGTGACCCAGACCAAGAGACCCAGTACTTC.

This clonotype was counted a few times. The chain joins TRBV28 to TRBJ1-2; TRBD1 matches at 7 bases. Germline V gene sequence: CDR1 MDHEN, CDR2 SYDVKM. The CDR3 loop spans 11 amino acids. With V trimmed by 8 bases and J by 8 bases, 5 bases remained unmatched. In nucleotides, the CDR3 is TGTGCCAGCCTGAGGACAGGCGGCTACACCTTC. Protein product: CASLRTGGYTF.

This clonotype was recorded many times. The rearrangement links TRBV7-2 to TRBJ1-5, with TRBD1 identical over 7 bases. This CDR3 contains 14 residues. Germline V CDR1 and CDR2: SGHTA, FQGNSA. With 5 bases clipped from V and 7 bases from J, the junction kept 8 bases outside the gene matches. The CDR3 loop reads CASSPRQGEQPQHF. The DNA for the CDR3 is TGTGCCAGCAGCCCCCGCCAGGGGGAGCAGCCCCAGCATTTT.

The chain combines TRBV20-1 with TRBJ2-7; 8 bases map to TRBD1. Germline V CDR1 and CDR2: DFQATT, SNEGSKA (reference sequence). CDR3 length: 14 amino acids. Losses at the gene ends were 3 bases for V and 4 bases for J; bases not matched to a gene: 8. DNA of the CDR3: TGCAGTGCTAGTTGGCAGGGGGCAACGTACGAGCAGTACTTC. This encodes CSASWQGATYEQYF.

In its sample, this clonotype was seen many times. V gene TRBV5-6 combines with J gene TRBJ2-7; D unclear. Deletions cut 3 bases from V and 4 bases from J, with 14 bases between. Germline CDR1 is SGHDT and CDR2 is YYEEEE. This CDR3 comprises 14 residues. The CDR3 nucleotides read TGTGCCAGCAGCTCTATGACCCGGTTGTACGAGCAGTACTTC. It encodes CASSSMTRLYEQYF.

In this sample, this clonotype turned up a few times. The V gene is TRBV6-4, the J gene TRBJ1-1; maybe TRBD1 (5 bases). The V gene's germline CDR1 is MRHNA and CDR2 SNTAGT. The CDR3 loop spans 15 amino acids. Trimming cost V 2 bases and J 1 base, with 11 bases left between them. The CDR3 bases are TGTGCCAGCAGTGACATCCCGGGGGGGAACACTGAAGCTTTCTTT. Its translation: CASSDIPGGNTEAFF.

The sample holds many counts of this clonotype. The rearrangement uses TRBV10-3 and TRBJ1-6, with D possibly being TRBD1 (6 bases). Germline V gene data show CDR1 as ENHRY and CDR2 as SYGVKD. The CDR3 contains 15 residues. V was trimmed by 6 bases and J by 4 bases, leaving 13 bases between them. The CDR3 nucleotides are TGTGCCATCAGCTCAGGGGCTTATTATAATTCACCCCTCCACTTT. Translation: CAISSGAYYNSPLHF.

The genes are TRBV12-3 or TRBV12-4 and TRBJ2-7; 7 bases align to TRBD2. The junction had 14 bases not matched to a gene; V was cut back by 3 bases and J by 6 bases. CDR3 length: 16 residues. CDR3 sequence reads: CASSLPGGGNPGEQYF. The CDR3 DNA reads as TGTGCCAGCAGTTTGCCTGGGGGGGGGAATCCTGGCGAGCAGTACTTC.

This clonotype was counted ten times or more. V and J are TRBV20-1 and TRBJ1-1; D call uncertain. V was trimmed by 5 bases and J by 0 bases, leaving 10 bases between them. Germline V gene sequence: CDR1 DFQATT, CDR2 SNEGSKA (reference sequence). The CDR3 has 13 residues. In nucleotides, the CDR3 is TGCAGTGCTGCTAGGAGAATGAACACTGAAGCTTTCTTT. As protein: CSAARRMNTEAFF.

The gene calls are TRBV29-1 and TRBJ1-1; TRBD1 agrees at 7 bases. Germline V gene sequence: CDR1 SQVTM, CDR2 ANQGSEA. Unmatched junction bases numbered 9, after V lost 3 bases and J lost 11 bases. The CDR3 covers 12 residues. CDR3 protein: CSVDRQGFGAFF. The CDR3 region has the DNA TGCAGCGTTGACCGACAGGGCTTTGGGGCTTTCTTT. Complete variable domain (other parts from reference TRBV29-1 and TRBJ1-1): SAVISQKPSRDICQRGTSLTIQCQVDSQVTMMFWYRQQPGQSLTLIATANQGSEATYESGFVIDKFPISRPNLTFSTLTVSNMSPEDSSIYLCSVDRQGFGAFFGQGTRLTVV.

This clonotype was detected only a few times. This chain joins TRBV10-2 and TRBJ2-7; D remains unclear. Germline V gene lookup returns CDR1 WSHSY and CDR2 SAAADI. The CDR3 is 14 residues long. V lost 6 bases and J lost 2, with 14 bases in between. The CDR3 DNA is TGCGCCAGCAGCGGGTTTCATAAGACCTACGAGCAGTACTTC. Residues: CASSGFHKTYEQYF.

This clonotype occurred a few times. The rearrangement joins TRBV12-5 to TRBJ2-2; the match to TRBD2 covers 8 bases. This CDR3 has 16 amino acids. CDR1 LGHNT and CDR2 FRNRAP come from the germline V gene. J lost 5 bases, V lost 2 bases, and 7 bases had no gene match. The CDR3 region is CASGLPRGGGTGELFF. The CDR3, as DNA: TGTGCTAGTGGTTTGCCCCGGGGGGGCGGAACCGGGGAGCTGTTTTTT.

V and J are TRBV29-1 and TRBJ2-7, with D unclear. Trimming shortened V by 6 bases and J by 6 bases, and 12 bases separated the two germline ends. The V gene's germline CDR1 is SQVTM and CDR2 ANQGSEA. This CDR3 is built from 11 residues. CDR3 bases: TGCAGCGTAGTTTTCCCCCCCGAGCAGTACTTC. Its translation is CSVVFPPEQYF.

In this sample, this clonotype turned up many times. The chain recombines TRBV12-3 or TRBV12-4 with TRBJ1-3; weak D call: TRBD1 (6 bases). Trimming took off 5 bases at V and 0 bases at J, with 8 bases between the two ends. CDR3 size: 14 residues. CDR3 nucleotides: TGTGCCAGCAGTGGACAGTTCTCTGGAAACACCATATATTTT. Protein product: CASSGQFSGNTIYF.

This clonotype was observed a handful of times. V and J are TRBV29-1 and TRBJ1-1, with D perhaps matching TRBD1 (5 bases). V lost 1 base to trimming and J lost 1 base, with 10 bases between them. CDR3 length: 14 residues. CDR1 and CDR2 (germline): SQVTM, ANQGSEA. The CDR3 DNA sequence: TGCAGCGTTGAAGTCGGCAGGGCGAACACTGAAGCTTTCTTT. This encodes CSVEVGRANTEAFF.

Concerning this clonotype itself: A read error may account for a junction end that differs from germline. CDR3 nucleotides: TGTGCTAGCAGCCCCAAGGGACACCTGAACACCGGGGAGCTGTTTTTT. Its protein product is CASSPKGHLNTGELFF. V gene TRBV7-7 combines with J gene TRBJ2-2; perhaps TRBD1 as D (6 bases). Germline CDR1 reads SSHAT; CDR2 reads FNYEAQ (reference sequence). This CDR3 region has 16 residues. Variable domain in full (rest from reference TRBV7-7 and TRBJ2-2): GAGVSQSPRYKVTKRGQDVTLRCDPISSHATLYWYQQALGQGPEFLTYFNYEAQPDKSGLPSDRFSAERPEGSISTLTIQRTEQRDSAMYRCASSPKGHLNTGELFFGEGSRLTVL.

This clonotype was counted at least ten times. This chain joins TRBV6-1 and TRBJ2-7; 8 bases match TRBD1. Germline loops: CDR1 MNHNS, CDR2 SASEGT. V lost 0 bases to trimming and J lost 5 bases; unmatched junction nucleotides: 12. The CDR3 runs 17 residues. The CDR3 sequence: CASSEAYGGQGGHEQYF. The CDR3 DNA reads as TGTGCCAGCAGTGAAGCTTACGGAGGACAGGGCGGCCACGAGCAGTACTTC.

The V and J genes are TRBV7-9 and TRBJ2-5; D ambiguous. The germline CDR1 and CDR2 sequences are SEHNR and FQNEAQ (reference sequence). This CDR3 comprises 14 residues. V lost 2 bases to trimming and J lost 1 base, with 8 bases between them. The CDR3, as DNA: TGTGCCAGCAGCTTAAGGACCCCCCAAGAGACCCAGTACTTC. As protein: CASSLRTPQETQYF.

This clonotype was detected only a few times. The genes are TRBV11-2 and TRBJ2-7, with D unresolved. V dropped 1 base and J dropped 3 bases, with 7 bases sitting between them. Germline CDR1 and CDR2: SGHAT and FQNNGV. This CDR3 region has 13 residues. The CDR3 reads CASSLGARYEQYF. In DNA, the CDR3 is TGTGCCAGCAGCTTAGGGGCCCGCTACGAGCAGTACTTC.

This clonotype was seen a few times. The V call is TRBV12-3 or TRBV12-4, the J call TRBJ2-1; possible D gene TRBD2, 7 bases. The CDR3 contains 13 residues. V shed 1 base and J shed 13 bases, with 14 bases lying between them. The CDR3: CASSLGWGGIQFF. The CDR3 DNA follows: TGTGCCAGCAGTTTAGGTTGGGGGGGCATTCAGTTCTTC.

There are a few counts of this clonotype. This chain connects TRBV29-1 to TRBJ2-7, with D perhaps matching TRBD1 (5 bases). The CDR3 contains 11 residues. The germline V gene encodes CDR1 SQVTM and CDR2 ANQGSEA. V shed 4 bases and J shed 2 bases, with 6 bases lying between them. The CDR3 loop is CSVGGAYEQYF. CDR3 DNA sequence: TGCAGCGTTGGGGGCGCCTACGAGCAGTACTTC.

This clonotype was seen many times. The chain recombines TRBV28 with TRBJ2-5; 10 nucleotides agree with TRBD2. There are 17 residues in the CDR3. J lost 5 bases, V lost 5 bases, and 14 bases had no gene match. Germline loops: CDR1 MDHEN, CDR2 SYDVKM. This chain's CDR3 is CASSPPASGGRGETQYF. CDR3 sequence (DNA): TGTGCCAGCAGTCCCCCGGCTAGCGGGGGACGTGGGGAGACCCAGTACTTC.

This clonotype came up many times. The chain is built from TRBV11-2 and TRBJ2-5, with 11 bases fitting TRBD2. Trimming removed 0 bases from V and 0 bases from J; junction bases left unmatched: 12. From germline, CDR1 is SGHAT and CDR2 FQNNGV. The CDR3 covers 20 residues. The CDR3 here is CASSLDFSPGLAAYQETQYF. The CDR3 nucleotides read TGTGCCAGCAGCTTAGATTTCTCCCCGGGACTAGCGGCGTACCAAGAGACCCAGTACTTC.

This clonotype was counted only a few times. The chain couples TRBV5-4 to TRBJ2-5; TRBD2 agrees at 7 bases. The trim removed 1 base at V and 5 bases at J, leaving 8 bases unmatched. The CDR3 is 15 amino acids. The germline gives CDR1 SGHNT, CDR2 YYREEE (reference sequence). The CDR3 is CASSLSVGGVETQYF. Written as DNA, the CDR3 is TGTGCCAGCAGCTTGAGCGTGGGGGGGGTTGAGACCCAGTACTTC.

This clonotype has just a few counts. The V and J genes are TRBV10-3 and TRBJ1-2, with no clear D. V lost 6 bases and J lost 7, with 18 bases in between. This CDR3 has 14 amino acids. Germline V gene data show CDR1 as ENHRY and CDR2 as SYGVKD. The CDR3 protein is CAISSPLPRGGYTF. The CDR3 nucleotides read TGTGCCATCAGCTCCCCCCTGCCCCGGGGTGGCTACACCTTC.

Ten or more counts support this clonotype. CDR3 sequence: CSARDGVQGSTEAFF. The DNA of the CDR3 is TGCAGTGCTAGAGATGGAGTACAGGGTAGCACTGAAGCTTTCTTT. This rearrangement joins TRBV20-1 to TRBJ1-1, with D perhaps matching TRBD1 (6 bases). With 0 bases removed from V and 4 bases from J, the gap between germline ends came to 15 bases. The CDR3 spans 15 residues. CDR1 and CDR2 from the germline V gene are DFQATT and SNEGSKA (reference sequence).

The chain employs TRBV20-1 and TRBJ2-7; no clear D gene. V shed 2 bases and J shed 4 bases, with 12 bases lying between them. The germline V gene encodes CDR1 DFQATT and CDR2 SNEGSKA (reference sequence). This CDR3 spans 13 amino acids. CDR3 bases: TGCAGTGCTAGATTCCCAGCCGGGTACGAGCAGTACTTC. Translation: CSARFPAGYEQYF.